This entry describes one T cell receptor beta chain. Antigen unknown. Once extracted for a subset, genomic DNA was divided evenly among several immunoSEQ plates. Profiling relied on immunoSEQ multiplex PCR, and the TCRdb table lists in-frame clones only, not all of them. The sample contains around 940,000 clones, more than 75% of which appear only once. The data are from a study of shared clonotypes between healthy human individuals. Study-level results: Enrolling few donors narrowed the genetic and exposure-history diversity that was represented.

V shed 5 bases and J shed 6 bases, with 5 bases lying between them. The germline V gene encodes CDR1 MNHNS and CDR2 SASEGT. This CDR3 is 10 amino acids long. The TCR was taken from a man aged 18 to 30 in good health. The material sequenced was memory CD4+ T cells sorted from blood. As to subset: CD45RA-negative fraction. This chain connects TRBV6-1 to TRBJ2-7; D is ambiguous. Here the CDR3 reads CASSLIEQYF. The CDR3 nucleotides read TGTGCCAGCAGTCTGATCGAGCAGTACTTC.